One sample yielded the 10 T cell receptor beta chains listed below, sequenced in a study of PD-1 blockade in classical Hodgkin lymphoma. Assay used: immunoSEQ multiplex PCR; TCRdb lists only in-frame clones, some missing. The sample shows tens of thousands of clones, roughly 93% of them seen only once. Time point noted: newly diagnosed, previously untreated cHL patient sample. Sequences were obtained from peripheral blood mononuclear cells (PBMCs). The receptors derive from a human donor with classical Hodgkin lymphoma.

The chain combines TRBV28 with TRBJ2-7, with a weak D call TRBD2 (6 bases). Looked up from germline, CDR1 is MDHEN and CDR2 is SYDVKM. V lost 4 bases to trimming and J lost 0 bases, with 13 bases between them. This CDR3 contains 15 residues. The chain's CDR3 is CASSYVGGGSYEQYF. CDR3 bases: TGTGCCAGCAGTTACGTCGGGGGAGGCTCCTACGAGCAGTACTTC.

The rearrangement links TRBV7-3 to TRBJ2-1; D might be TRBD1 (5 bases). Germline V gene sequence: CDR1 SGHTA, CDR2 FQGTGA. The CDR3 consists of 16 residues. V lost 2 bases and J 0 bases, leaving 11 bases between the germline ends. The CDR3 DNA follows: TGTGCCAGCAGCTTATTGGGCAGGGCCTCCTACAATGAGCAGTTCTTC. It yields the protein CASSLLGRASYNEQFF.

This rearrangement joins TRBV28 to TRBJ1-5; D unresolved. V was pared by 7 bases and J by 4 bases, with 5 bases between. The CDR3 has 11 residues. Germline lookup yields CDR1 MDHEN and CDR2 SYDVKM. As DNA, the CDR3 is TGTGCCAGCACCAATAATCAGCCCCAGCATTTT. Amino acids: CASTNNQPQHF.

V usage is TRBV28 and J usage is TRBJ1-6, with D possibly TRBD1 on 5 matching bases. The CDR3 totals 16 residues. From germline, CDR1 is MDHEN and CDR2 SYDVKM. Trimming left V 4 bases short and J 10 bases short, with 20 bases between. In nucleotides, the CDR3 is TGTGCCAGCAGTTCGCTTCAGGGCTCCAGGAGGTCACCCCTCCACTTT. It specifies CASSSLQGSRRSPLHF.

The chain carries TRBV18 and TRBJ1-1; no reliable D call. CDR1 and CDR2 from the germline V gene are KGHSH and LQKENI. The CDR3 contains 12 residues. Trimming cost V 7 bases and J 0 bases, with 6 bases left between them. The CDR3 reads CASYALNTEAFF. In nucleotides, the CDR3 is TGTGCCAGCTACGCCCTGAACACTGAAGCTTTCTTT.

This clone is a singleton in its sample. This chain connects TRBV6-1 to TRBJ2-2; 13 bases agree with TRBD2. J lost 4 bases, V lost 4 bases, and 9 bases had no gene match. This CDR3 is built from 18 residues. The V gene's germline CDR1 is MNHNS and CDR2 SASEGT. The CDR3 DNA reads TGTGCCAGCAGTGCTAGGGTGACTAGCGGGAGGCCCACCGGGGAGCTGTTTTTT. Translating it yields CASSARVTSGRPTGELFF.

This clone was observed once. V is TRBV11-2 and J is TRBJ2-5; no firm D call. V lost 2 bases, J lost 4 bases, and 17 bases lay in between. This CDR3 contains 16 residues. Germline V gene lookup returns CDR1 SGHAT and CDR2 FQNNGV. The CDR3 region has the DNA TGTGCCAGCAGCTTAATCTACGGGCCTCTGGGAGAGACCCAGTACTTC. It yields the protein CASSLIYGPLGETQYF.

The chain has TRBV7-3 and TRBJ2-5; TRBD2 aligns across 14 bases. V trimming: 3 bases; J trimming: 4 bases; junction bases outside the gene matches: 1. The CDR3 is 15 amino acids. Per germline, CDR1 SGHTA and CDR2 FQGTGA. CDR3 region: CASSLGLAGVETQYF. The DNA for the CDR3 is TGTGCCAGCAGCTTGGGACTAGCGGGAGTAGAGACCCAGTACTTC.

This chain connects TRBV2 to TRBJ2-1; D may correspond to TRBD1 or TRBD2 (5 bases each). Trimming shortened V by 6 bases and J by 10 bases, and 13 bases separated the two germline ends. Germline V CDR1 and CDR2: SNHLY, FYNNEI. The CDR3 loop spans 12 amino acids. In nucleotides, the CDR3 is TGTGCCAGCAGGGCCCTAGCAGGGGAGCAGTTCTTC. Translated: CASRALAGEQFF.

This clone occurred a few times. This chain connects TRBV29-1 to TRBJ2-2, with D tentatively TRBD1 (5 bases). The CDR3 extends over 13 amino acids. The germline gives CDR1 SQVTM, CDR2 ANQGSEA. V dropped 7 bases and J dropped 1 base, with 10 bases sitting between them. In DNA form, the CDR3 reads TGCAGCGCAACCACAGGGAACACCGGGGAGCTGTTTTTT. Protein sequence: CSATTGNTGELFF.